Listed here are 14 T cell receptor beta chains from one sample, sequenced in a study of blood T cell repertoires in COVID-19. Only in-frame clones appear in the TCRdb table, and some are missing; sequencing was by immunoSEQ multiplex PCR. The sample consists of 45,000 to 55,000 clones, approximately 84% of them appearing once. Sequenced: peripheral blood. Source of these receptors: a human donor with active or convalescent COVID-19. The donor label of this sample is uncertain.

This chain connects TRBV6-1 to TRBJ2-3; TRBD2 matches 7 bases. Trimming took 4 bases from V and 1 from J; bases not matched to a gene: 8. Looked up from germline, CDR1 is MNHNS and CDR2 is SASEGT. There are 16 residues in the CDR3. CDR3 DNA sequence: TGTGCCAGCAGTGTCTACGGGGGGACTGGCACAGATACGCAGTATTTT. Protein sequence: CASSVYGGTGTDTQYF.

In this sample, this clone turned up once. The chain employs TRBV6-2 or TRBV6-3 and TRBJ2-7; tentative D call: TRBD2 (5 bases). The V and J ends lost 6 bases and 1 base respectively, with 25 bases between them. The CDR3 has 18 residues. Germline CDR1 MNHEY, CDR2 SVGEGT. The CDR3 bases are TGTGCCAGCAGCGACGACATAGTAGCGACTATTAGGTCCTACGAGCAGTACTTC. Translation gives CASSDDIVATIRSYEQYF.

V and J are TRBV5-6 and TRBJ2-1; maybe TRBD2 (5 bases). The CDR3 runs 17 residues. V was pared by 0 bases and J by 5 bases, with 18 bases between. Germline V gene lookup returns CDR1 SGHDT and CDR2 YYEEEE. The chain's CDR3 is CASSLATSGFGNNEQFF. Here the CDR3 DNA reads TGTGCCAGCAGCTTGGCAACTAGTGGTTTTGGCAACAATGAGCAGTTCTTC.

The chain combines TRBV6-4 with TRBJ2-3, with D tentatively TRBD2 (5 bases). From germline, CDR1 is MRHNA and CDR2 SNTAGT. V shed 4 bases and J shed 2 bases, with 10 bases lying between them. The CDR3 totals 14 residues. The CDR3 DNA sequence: TGTGCCAGCAGTGCGGCGGGTCACACAGATACGCAGTATTTT. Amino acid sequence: CASSAAGHTDTQYF.

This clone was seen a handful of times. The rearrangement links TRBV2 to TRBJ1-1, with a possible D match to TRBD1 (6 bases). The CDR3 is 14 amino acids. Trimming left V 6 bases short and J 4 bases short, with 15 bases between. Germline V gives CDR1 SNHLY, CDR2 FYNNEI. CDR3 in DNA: TGTGCCAGCAGAACAGGGAGGGGGTTCACTGAAGCTTTCTTT. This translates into CASRTGRGFTEAFF.

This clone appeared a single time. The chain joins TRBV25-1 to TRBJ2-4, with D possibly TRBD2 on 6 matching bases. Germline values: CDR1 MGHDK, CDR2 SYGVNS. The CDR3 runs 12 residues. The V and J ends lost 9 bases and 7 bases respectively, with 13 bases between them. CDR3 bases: TGTGCCAGTGCCCCAGGGAGGAACATTCAGTACTTC. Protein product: CASAPGRNIQYF.

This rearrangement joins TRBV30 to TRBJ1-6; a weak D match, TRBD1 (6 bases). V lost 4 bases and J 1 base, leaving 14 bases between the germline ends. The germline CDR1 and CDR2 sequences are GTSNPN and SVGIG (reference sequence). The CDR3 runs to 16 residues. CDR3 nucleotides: TGTGCCTGGAAGGGGGGGGAAAGGTCCTATAATTCACCCCTCCACTTT. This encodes CAWKGGERSYNSPLHF.

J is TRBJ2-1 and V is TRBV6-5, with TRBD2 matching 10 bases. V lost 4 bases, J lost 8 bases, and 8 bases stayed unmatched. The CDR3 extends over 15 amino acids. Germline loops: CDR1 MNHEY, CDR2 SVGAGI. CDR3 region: CASSSPSGGPDEQFF. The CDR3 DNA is TGTGCCAGCAGTTCGCCTAGCGGGGGACCCGATGAGCAGTTCTTC.

The CDR3 DNA is TGTGCCAGCAGTGAAGGGCCGACAGGGGGCGCAGAGACCCAGTACTTC. Protein: CASSEGPTGGAETQYF. V and J are TRBV6-1 and TRBJ2-5; the match to TRBD1 covers 10 bases. CDR1 is MNHNS and CDR2 is SASEGT in the germline V gene. The trim removed 1 base at V and 4 bases at J, leaving 6 bases unmatched. This CDR3 has 16 residues.

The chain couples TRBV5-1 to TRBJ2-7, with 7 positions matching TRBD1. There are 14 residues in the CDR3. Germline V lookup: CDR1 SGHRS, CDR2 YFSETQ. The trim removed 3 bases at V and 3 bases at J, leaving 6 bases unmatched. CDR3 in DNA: TGCGCCAGCAGCTCCGGGACAGTCAGCTACGAGCAGTACTTC. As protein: CASSSGTVSYEQYF.

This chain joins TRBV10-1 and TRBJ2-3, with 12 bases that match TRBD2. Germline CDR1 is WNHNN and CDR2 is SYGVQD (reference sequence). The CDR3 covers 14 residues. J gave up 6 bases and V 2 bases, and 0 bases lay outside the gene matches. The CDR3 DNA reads TGCGCCAGCAGTGAGACTAGCGGGAGGGATACGCAGTATTTT. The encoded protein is CASSETSGRDTQYF.

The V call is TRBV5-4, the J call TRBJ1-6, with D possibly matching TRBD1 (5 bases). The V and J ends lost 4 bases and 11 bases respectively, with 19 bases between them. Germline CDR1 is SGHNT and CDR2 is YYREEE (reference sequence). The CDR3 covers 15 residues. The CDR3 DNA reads TGTGCCAGCAGCCCCTATCGGACAAGCGATCCACCCCTCCACTTT. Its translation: CASSPYRTSDPPLHF.

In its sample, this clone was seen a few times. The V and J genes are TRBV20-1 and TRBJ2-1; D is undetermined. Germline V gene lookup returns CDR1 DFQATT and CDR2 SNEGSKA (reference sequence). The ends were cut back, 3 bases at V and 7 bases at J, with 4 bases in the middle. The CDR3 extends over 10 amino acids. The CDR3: CSASSNEQFF. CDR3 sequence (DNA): TGCAGTGCTAGTTCGAATGAGCAGTTCTTC.

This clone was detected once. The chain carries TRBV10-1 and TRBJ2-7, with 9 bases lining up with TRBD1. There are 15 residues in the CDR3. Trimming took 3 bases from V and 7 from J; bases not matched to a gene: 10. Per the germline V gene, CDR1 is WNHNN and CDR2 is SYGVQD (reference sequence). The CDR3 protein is CASSDQRDRAREQYF. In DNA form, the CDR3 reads TGCGCCAGCAGTGACCAACGGGACAGGGCACGGGAGCAGTACTTC.